This section outlines one TCR beta chain sequence together with its context. Its antigen is unidentified. Germline V gives CDR1 ENHRY, CDR2 SYGVKD. The CDR3 sequence is 16 residues long. Trimming left V 0 bases short and J 7 bases short, with 16 bases between. The data were taken from a study of OX40 agonist ivuxolimab in advanced cancers. Looking at the study overall: Three patients showed partial responses: one hepatocellular carcinoma and two cutaneous melanoma cases.

The sampling schedule covered blood at baseline, cycle 4 day 1, and cycle 7 day 1. The table came from immunoSEQ multiplex PCR; TCRdb's copy has only in-frame clones and leaves some out. Of some 81,000 clones listed, about 86% are singletons. Study-wide results and caveats: At 0.1 to 3.0 mg/kg and by week 6, CD4+ and CD8+ T cells in the blood had expanded clonally. Individuals who were partial responders at 0.1-3.0 mg/kg had clonal expansion that ranked among the lowest.

This sequence originates from an adult with an advanced solid tumor such as melanoma, head and neck, liver or kidney cancer. The chain links TRBV10-3 to TRBJ2-1, with a weak D call TRBD2 (5 bases). Sequenced here: CD4+ or CD8+ T cells sorted from blood, sampled in a trial of the OX40 agonist ivuxolimab. The CDR3 DNA reads as TGTGCCATCAGTGAGTCTAGAGGCTTGGACTTAAATGAGCAGTTCTTC. Its protein is CAISESRGLDLNEQFF.